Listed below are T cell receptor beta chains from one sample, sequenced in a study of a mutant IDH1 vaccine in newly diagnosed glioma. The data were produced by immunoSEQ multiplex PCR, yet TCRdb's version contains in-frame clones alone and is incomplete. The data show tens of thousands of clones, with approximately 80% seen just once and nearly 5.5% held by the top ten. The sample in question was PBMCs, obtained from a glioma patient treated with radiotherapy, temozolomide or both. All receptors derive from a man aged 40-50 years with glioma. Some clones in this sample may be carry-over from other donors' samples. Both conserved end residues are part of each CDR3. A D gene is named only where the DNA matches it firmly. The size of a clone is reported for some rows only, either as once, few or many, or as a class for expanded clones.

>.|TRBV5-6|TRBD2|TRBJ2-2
TGTGCCAGCAGCTTACTAGCGGGGGGGCCTGTCACCGGGGAGCTGTTTTTT
CASSLLAGGPVTGELFF
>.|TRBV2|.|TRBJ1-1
TGTGCCAGCAAAGTGAACACTGAAGCTTTCTTT
CASKVNTEAFF
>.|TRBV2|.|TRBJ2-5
TGTGCCAGCAGCCCGGGGGAGAGCCAAGAGACCCAGTACTTC
CASSPGESQETQYF
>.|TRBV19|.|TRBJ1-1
TGTGCCAGTAGTATCTCCGTGAACACTGAAGCTTTCTTT
CASSISVNTEAFF
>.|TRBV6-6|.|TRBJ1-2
TGTGCCAGCAGCTCCGGGGACTATGGCTACACCTTC
CASSSGDYGYTF
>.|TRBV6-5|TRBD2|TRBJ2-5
TGTGCCAGCGGACTAGAACAAGAGACCCAGTACTTC
CASGLEQETQYF
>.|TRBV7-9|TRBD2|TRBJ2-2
TGTGCCAGCAGCTCCGGGGGGGCTAACACCGGGGAGCTGTTTTTT
CASSSGGANTGELFF
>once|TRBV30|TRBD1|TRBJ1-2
TGTGCCTGGCGCACGACAGGGGGGGGTGGCTACACCTTC
CAWRTTGGGGYTF
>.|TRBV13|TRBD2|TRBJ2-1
TGTGCCAGCAGCCCCGCGGGGGGTGAGCAGTTCTTC
CASSPAGGEQFF
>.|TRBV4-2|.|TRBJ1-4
TGTGCCAGCAGCCACCTGTCCGAAAAACTGTTTTTT
CASSHLSEKLFF
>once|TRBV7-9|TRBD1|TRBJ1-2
TGTGCCAGCAGCTACCCTCTTGCAGGGGGACATTATGGCTACACCTTC
CASSYPLAGGHYGYTF
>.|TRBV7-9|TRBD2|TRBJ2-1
TGTGCCAGCAGCTCTAGCGGGGGGTTCCTCAATGAGCAGTTCTTC
CASSSSGGFLNEQFF
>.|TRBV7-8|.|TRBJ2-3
TGTGCCAGCAGCCCCAGGGACAGCACAGATACGCAGTATTTT
CASSPRDSTDTQYF
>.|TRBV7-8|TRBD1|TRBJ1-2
TGTGCCAGCAGCTTAGCAGGGGACAGGGGAGACTATGGCTACACCTTC
CASSLAGDRGDYGYTF
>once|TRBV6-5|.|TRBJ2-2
TGTGCCAGCAGTTACGAGGGCGGAAGGGAGCTGTTTTTT
CASSYEGGRELFF
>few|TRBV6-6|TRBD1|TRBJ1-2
TGTGCCAGCAGTCTCACAGGGGAAGTAGGCGGCTACACCTTC
CASSLTGEVGGYTF
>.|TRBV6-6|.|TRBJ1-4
TGTGCCAGCACCAACGAGGGTGAAAAACTGTTTTTT
CASTNEGEKLFF
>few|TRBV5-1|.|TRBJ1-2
TGCGCCAGCAGCTTCGGGATTACGTATGGCTACACCTTC
CASSFGITYGYTF
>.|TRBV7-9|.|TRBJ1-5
TGTGCCAGCAGCCCTCAGGGTTCTCAGCCCCAGCATTTT
CASSPQGSQPQHF
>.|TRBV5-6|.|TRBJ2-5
TGTGCCAGCAGCTTGGACAGGGCTAAGACCCAGTACTTC
CASSLDRAKTQYF
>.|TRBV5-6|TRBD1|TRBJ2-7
TGTGCCAGCAGCCCCCGGGACAGACCATACGAGCAGTACTTC
CASSPRDRPYEQYF
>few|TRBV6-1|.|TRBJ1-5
TGTGCCAGCAGCACCTGGCCCCAGCATTTT
CASSTWPQHF
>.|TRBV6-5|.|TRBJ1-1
TGTGCCAGCAGTTCTGACCAGGGCCAGAACACTGAAGCTTTCTTT
CASSSDQGQNTEAFF
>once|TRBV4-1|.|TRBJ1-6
TGCGCCAGCAGCCAAGTAAGCCAGCGTAATTCACCCCTCCACTTT
CASSQVSQRNSPLHF
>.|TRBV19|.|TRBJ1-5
TGTGCCAGTAGTATATCCCATGACCGGTTTAGCAATCAGCCCCAGCATTTT
CASSISHDRFSNQPQHF
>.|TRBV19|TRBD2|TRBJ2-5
TGTGCCAGTAGTAGTACTAGCGGGGGGGCAGAGACCCAGTACTTC
CASSSTSGGAETQYF
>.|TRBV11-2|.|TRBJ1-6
TGTGCCAGCAGCTCCCGCCCCGATGATAATTCACCCCTCCACTTT
CASSSRPDDNSPLHF
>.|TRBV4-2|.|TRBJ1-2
TGTGCCAGCAGCCAAGGCGACACCCCCAACTATGGCTACACCTTC
CASSQGDTPNYGYTF
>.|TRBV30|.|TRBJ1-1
TGTGCCTGGAGGCCACAGAGGTCTGAGATGAACACTGAAGCTTTCTTT
CAWRPQRSEMNTEAFF
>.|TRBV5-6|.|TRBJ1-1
TGTGCCAGCAGCGGGGCAGGGTGGGACACTGAAGCTTTCTTT
CASSGAGWDTEAFF
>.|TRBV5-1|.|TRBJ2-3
TGCGCCAGCAGCTCGATGGGGGCGTTTGATACGCAGTATTTT
CASSSMGAFDTQYF
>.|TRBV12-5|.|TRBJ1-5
TGTGCTAGTGGTTCGGGCCCACAGGGTAACCAGCCCCAGCATTTT
CASGSGPQGNQPQHF
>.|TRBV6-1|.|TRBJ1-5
TGTGCCAGCTCACGGAACGAGGGCAATCAGCCCCAGCATTTT
CASSRNEGNQPQHF
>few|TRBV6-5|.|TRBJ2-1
TGTGCCAGCACCCCCTCAACAGGGTCCTACAATGAGCAGTTCTTC
CASTPSTGSYNEQFF
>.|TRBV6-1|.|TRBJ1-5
TGTGCCAGCAGGGGACGGACAGCAGGCAATCAGCCCCAGCATTTT
CASRGRTAGNQPQHF
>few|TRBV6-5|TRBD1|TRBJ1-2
TGTGCCAGCAGTTACTCAAGGACAGGGGGCGGGTATGGCTACACCTTC
CASSYSRTGGGYGYTF
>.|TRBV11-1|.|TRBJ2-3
TGTGCCAGCAGCTTACAGCACTCGGCCGATACGCAGTATTTT
CASSLQHSADTQYF
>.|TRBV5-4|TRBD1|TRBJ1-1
TGTGCCAGCAGCTCACAGGGGGTCGGCACTGAAGCTTTCTTT
CASSSQGVGTEAFF
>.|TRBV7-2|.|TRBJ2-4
TGTGCCAGCAGCCCTCCCCGAGGCACCATTCAGTACTTC
CASSPPRGTIQYF
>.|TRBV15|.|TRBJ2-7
TGTGCCACCAGCAGAGAGGGCCGCACGCAGTACTTC
CATSREGRTQYF
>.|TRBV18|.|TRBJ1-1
TGTGCCAGCTCAACGGGGCAGGGAGCGAACACTGAAGCTTTCTTT
CASSTGQGANTEAFF
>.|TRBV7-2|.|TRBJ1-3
TGTGCCAGCAGCTGGGAGAGCCGGAACTCTGGAAACACCATATATTTT
CASSWESRNSGNTIYF
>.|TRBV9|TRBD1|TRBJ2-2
TGTGCCAGCAGGGCCTACGGGACAGGGAACACCGGGGAGCTGTTTTTT
CASRAYGTGNTGELFF
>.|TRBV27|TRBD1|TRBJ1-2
TGTGCCAGCAGCCCAGGGGGGTTCAACCTACGAAACTATGGCTACACCTTC
CASSPGGFNLRNYGYTF
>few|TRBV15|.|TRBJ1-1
TGTGCCACCTCCCGACAGGAGTCTGAAGCTTTCTTT
CATSRQESEAFF
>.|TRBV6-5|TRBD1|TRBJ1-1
TGTGCCAGCAGTTACTCTCCGGGACAGCGAGCGAGTGCTTTCTTT
CASSYSPGQRASAFF
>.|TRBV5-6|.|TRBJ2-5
TGTGCCAGCAGCTCAGGGGGGGGGTACCAAGAGACCCAGTACTTC
CASSSGGGYQETQYF
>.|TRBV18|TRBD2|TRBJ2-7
TGTGCCAGCCCCCCGGGGGGGGAGCAGTACTTC
CASPPGGEQYF
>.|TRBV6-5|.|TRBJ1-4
TGTGCCAGCAGTTACGGCAGGAAGGACGAAAAACTGTTTTTT
CASSYGRKDEKLFF
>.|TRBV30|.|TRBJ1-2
TGTGCCTGGAGTAACGGTTATGGCTACACCTTC
CAWSNGYGYTF
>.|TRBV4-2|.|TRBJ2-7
TGTGCCAGCAGCCAAGAACGAGTCCTTAGTTACGAGCAGTACTTC
CASSQERVLSYEQYF
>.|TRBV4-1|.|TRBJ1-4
TGCGCCAGCAGCCAAGACTGGCGGAATAATGAAAAACTGTTTTTT
CASSQDWRNNEKLFF
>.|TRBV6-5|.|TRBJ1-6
TGTGCCAGCGGCAGGGATTACGGCTATAATTCACCCCTCCACTTT
CASGRDYGYNSPLHF
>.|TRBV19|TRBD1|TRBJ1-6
TGTGCCAGTAGAGGGGACAGGGTCTCACCCCTCCACTTT
CASRGDRVSPLHF
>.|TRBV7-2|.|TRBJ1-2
TGTGCCAGCAGCGAACGGACGGGTAACTATGGCTACACCTTC
CASSERTGNYGYTF
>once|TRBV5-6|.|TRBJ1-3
TGTGCCAGCAGCTTGGGTTCGGGCCCCGGAAACACCATATATTTT
CASSLGSGPGNTIYF